This T cell receptor (beta chain) was retrieved from a study of cytomegalovirus exposure and HLA in healthy donors. The assay was immunoSEQ multiplex PCR, and TCRdb's table has in-frame clones only and misses some. The sample consists of 150,000 to 200,000 clones, 86% of them appearing once. As concerns this clone: The antigen remains undetermined.

Broader study findings: That first-cohort TCR clusters tended to co-occur in the 95 to 150 validation repertoires was found in a later analysis.

This receptor was obtained from a woman between 18 and 29 years old in good health and CMV-seronegative. Sequenced input: PBMCs.

The CDR3 region has the DNA TGTGCCAGCAGTGGGTACGCGGTCGTGGGAAACACCATATATTTT. This encodes CASSGYAVVGNTIYF. The genes are TRBV2 and TRBJ1-3, with D hard to call. The CDR3 spans 15 residues. Deletions cut 4 bases from V and 4 bases from J, with 14 bases between. The germline gives CDR1 SNHLY, CDR2 FYNNEI.